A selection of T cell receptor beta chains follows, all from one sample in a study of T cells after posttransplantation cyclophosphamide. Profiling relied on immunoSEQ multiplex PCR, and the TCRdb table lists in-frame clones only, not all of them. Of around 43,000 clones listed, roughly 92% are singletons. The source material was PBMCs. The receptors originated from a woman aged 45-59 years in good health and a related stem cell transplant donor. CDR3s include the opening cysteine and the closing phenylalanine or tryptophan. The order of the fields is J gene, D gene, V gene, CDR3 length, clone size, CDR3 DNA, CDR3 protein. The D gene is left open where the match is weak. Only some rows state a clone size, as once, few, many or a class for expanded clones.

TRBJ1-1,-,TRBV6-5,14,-,TGTGCCAGCAGTTACTCCTGGCAGGGCACTGAAGCTTTCTTT,CASSYSWQGTEAFF
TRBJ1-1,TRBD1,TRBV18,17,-,TGTGCCAGCTCACCCGCAGAGGTACGGGACAGCGGGACTGAAGCTTTCTTT,CASSPAEVRDSGTEAFF
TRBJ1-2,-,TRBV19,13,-,TGTGCCAGTAGTATGGGGCGCCGCTATGGCTACACCTTC,CASSMGRRYGYTF
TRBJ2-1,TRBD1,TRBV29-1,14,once,TGCAGCGCCGATCCGGGACAGGTTTTCAATGAGCAGTTCTTC,CSADPGQVFNEQFF
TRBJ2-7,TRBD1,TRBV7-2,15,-,TGTGCCAGCAGCTTAGGGCAGGGGGCGGTTTACGAGCAGTACTTC,CASSLGQGAVYEQYF
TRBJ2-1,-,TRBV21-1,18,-,TGTGCCAGCAGCACCCACGAACTAGCGGGAGGTAGGTACAATGAGCAGTTCTTC,CASSTHELAGGRYNEQFF
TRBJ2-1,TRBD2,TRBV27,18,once,TGTGCCAGCAGTCCATACGTCGAGATAGCGGGAGTTTCCTTCGGGCAGTTCTTC,CASSPYVEIAGVSFGQFF
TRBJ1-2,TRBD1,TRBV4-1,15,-,TGCGCCAGCAGCCAAGGGACAGGGATTAACTATGGCTACACCTTC,CASSQGTGINYGYTF
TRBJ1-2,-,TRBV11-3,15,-,TGTGCCAGCACCCCCCCGGGGAACAAAAAGTATGGCTACACCTTC,CASTPPGNKKYGYTF
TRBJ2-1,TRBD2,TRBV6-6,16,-,TGTGCCAGCGGATTAATTGGCGGGAGGGCCGGGAATGAGCAGTTCTTC,CASGLIGGRAGNEQFF
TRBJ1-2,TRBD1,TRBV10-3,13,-,TGTGCCATCAGTGGGGGGACAGGCTATGGCTACACCTTC,CAISGGTGYGYTF
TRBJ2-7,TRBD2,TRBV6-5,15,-,TGTGCCAGCAGTTACAGTCCTACCGTGCGGGAGGAGCAGTACTTC,CASSYSPTVREEQYF
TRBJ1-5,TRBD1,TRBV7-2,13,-,TGTGCCAGCAGCACCCAGGGGGATCAGCCCCAGCATTTT,CASSTQGDQPQHF
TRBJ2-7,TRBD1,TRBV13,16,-,TGTGCCAGCAGCCCGACTACCGGGACAGAGGCCCCCGAGCAGTACTTC,CASSPTTGTEAPEQYF
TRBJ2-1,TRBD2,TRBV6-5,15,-,TGTGCCAGCAGCCTCACTAGCGGAGAATACAATGAGCAGTTCTTC,CASSLTSGEYNEQFF
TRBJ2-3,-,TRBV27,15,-,TGTGCCAGCAGTTTATATCGGGGGAGCACAGATACGCAGTATTTT,CASSLYRGSTDTQYF
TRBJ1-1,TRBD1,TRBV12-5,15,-,TGTGCTAGTGGTCCAAAACAGGGGCTGGAAACTGAAGCTTTCTTT,CASGPKQGLETEAFF
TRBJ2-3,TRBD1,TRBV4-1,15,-,TGCGCCAGCAGCCAAGACGACAGGGTGACAGATACGCAGTATTTT,CASSQDDRVTDTQYF
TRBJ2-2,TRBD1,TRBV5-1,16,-,TGCGCCAGCAGCTTGGAGGGGACAGGGCGCACCGGGGAGCTGTTTTTT,CASSLEGTGRTGELFF
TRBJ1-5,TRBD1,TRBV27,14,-,TGTGCCAGCAGTTTACAGGGGGAAGGTCAGCCCCAGCATTTT,CASSLQGEGQPQHF
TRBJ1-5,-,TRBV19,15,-,TGTGCCAGTACCCCTACAGGGTATAGCAATCAGCCCCAGCATTTT,CASTPTGYSNQPQHF
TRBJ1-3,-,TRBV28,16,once,TGTGCCAGCACCTTGGGTGGACTCCACTCTGGAAACACCATATATTTT,CASTLGGLHSGNTIYF
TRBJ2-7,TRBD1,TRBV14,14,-,TGTGCCAGCAGCGACGGGACAGATTCCTACGAGCAGTACTTC,CASSDGTDSYEQYF
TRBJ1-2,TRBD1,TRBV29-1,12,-,TGCAGCGTTGGGACAGGGCACGATGGCTACACCTTC,CSVGTGHDGYTF
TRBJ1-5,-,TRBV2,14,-,TGTGCCAGCACTGCTTGGCGGGTCAATCAGCCCCAGCATTTT,CASTAWRVNQPQHF
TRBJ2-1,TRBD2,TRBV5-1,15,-,TGCGCCAGCAGCTTCAAGCGGGAGCAGGATAATGAGCAGTTCTTC,CASSFKREQDNEQFF
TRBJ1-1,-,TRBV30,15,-,TGTGCCTGGAGTGTTTACAAAACCCGAACGACTGAAGCTTTCTTT,CAWSVYKTRTTEAFF
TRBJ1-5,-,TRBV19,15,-,TGTGCCAGTAGTATCCCGGGAGTTAGCGCTCAGCCCCAGCATTTT,CASSIPGVSAQPQHF
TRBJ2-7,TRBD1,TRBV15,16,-,TGTGCCACCAGCAGAGAAACCAGACAGGGGTCCCACGAGCAGTACTTC,CATSRETRQGSHEQYF
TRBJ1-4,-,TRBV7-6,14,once,TGTGCCAGCAGCTTTTCCCAGGGAGGTGAAAAACTGTTTTTT,CASSFSQGGEKLFF
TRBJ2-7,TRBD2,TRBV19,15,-,TGTGCCAGTAGTATAGGGAGCGGGAGTACAAACGAGCAGTACTTC,CASSIGSGSTNEQYF
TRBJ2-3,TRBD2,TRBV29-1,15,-,TGCAGCGGTCAAAGACTAGCGGGGCTCTCAGATACGCAGTATTTT,CSGQRLAGLSDTQYF
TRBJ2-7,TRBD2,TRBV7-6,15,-,TGTGCCAGCACCCCAGGGTTTGAGCGGGACTACGAGCAGTACTTC,CASTPGFERDYEQYF
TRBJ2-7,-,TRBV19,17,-,TGTGCCAGTAGCATCCGAGAGGCACGGGTAGAAGTTTACGAGCAGTACTTC,CASSIREARVEVYEQYF
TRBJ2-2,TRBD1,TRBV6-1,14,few,TGTGCCAGCAGTTCCGGGACAGGGTTCGGGGAGCTGTTTTTT,CASSSGTGFGELFF
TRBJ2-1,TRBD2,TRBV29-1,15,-,TGCAGCGTTGAAGATGGCACTAGCGGGCCCCATGAGCAGTTCTTC,CSVEDGTSGPHEQFF
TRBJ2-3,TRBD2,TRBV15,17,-,TGTGCCACCAGCAGAATGAGACTAGCGGCTCCCCCGGATACGCAGTATTTT,CATSRMRLAAPPDTQYF
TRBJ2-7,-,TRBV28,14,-,TGTGCCAGCAGTCTAGTAAGCGGGCCCTACGAGCAGTACTTC,CASSLVSGPYEQYF
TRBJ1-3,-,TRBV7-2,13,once,TGTGCCAGCAGCTTTTCTACTGGAAACACCATATATTTT,CASSFSTGNTIYF
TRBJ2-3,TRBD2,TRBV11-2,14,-,TGTGCCAGCAGCTGGGGAGGGAGCGCCGATACGCAGTATTTT,CASSWGGSADTQYF
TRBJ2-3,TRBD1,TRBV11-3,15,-,TGTGCCAGCAGCTGGGGACAGGCTAGCACAGATACGCAGTATTTT,CASSWGQASTDTQYF
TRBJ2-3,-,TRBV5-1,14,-,TGCGCCAGCAGCACAGGGACATGGCCAGATACGCAGTATTTT,CASSTGTWPDTQYF